The present entry profiles one TCR beta chain with its context. Cohort 3 recovery required two negative PCRs, clearance, or symptom resolution. This sample was included in a study of blood T cell repertoires in COVID-19. Turning to the study itself: From T cells, B-cell-depleted T cells, or PBMCs came the material, which was cDNA or gDNA.

Using immunoSEQ multiplex PCR, the repertoire was profiled, and TCRdb retains in-frame clones only, with some absent. The data hold about 400,000 clones, with roughly 87% observed a single time. The origin of this receptor is a woman aged 30 to 39 who had recovered from COVID-19. The sample consisted of PBMCs or T cells enriched from blood (not recorded which).

Written as DNA, the CDR3 is TGTGCCAGCCAGGGACAGGGCGTGGGGGGCTACACCTTC. Encoded protein: CASQGQGVGGYTF. The rearrangement joins TRBV19 to TRBJ1-2, with 9 bases that match TRBD1. CDR1 and CDR2 (germline): LNHDA, SQIVND (reference sequence). This CDR3 contains 13 residues. With 9 bases clipped from V and 8 bases from J, the junction kept 10 bases outside the gene matches.